This T cell receptor beta chain originates from a study of cytomegalovirus exposure and HLA in healthy donors. A multiplex PCR was run with 60 Vbeta primers and 13 Jbeta primers. The protocol was immunoSEQ multiplex PCR, while the TCRdb copy is restricted to in-frame clones and leaves out a portion. The sample consists of more than 90,000 clones, almost 70% of them appearing once. Whole-study findings and limits: Later work found that TCR association rates differed between HLA loci; DRB1 had the most and HLA-C the fewest. The study flagged some 180 TCR beta chains as cytomegalovirus-associated. A later analysis reportedly found fewer N-insertions in an Asian-associated ancestry cluster than the roughly 670-donor mean. Later on, an analysis found that several of the most significant clusters appeared to be linked to common viral pathogens, which included parvovirus B19.

CDR1 is SGHTS and CDR2 is YDEGEE in the germline V gene. The length of the CDR3 is 15 residues. V shed 6 bases, J shed 2 bases, and the junction held 8 bases outside the gene matches. About this clone: Its antigen is not identified.

The chain links TRBV5-8 to TRBJ2-3; 8 bases map to TRBD1. This clonotype was sampled from a young man in good health and CMV-seropositive. Source material: PBMCs. This CDR3 is CASTPGQAYTDTQYF. The CDR3 DNA is TGTGCCAGCACCCCGGGACAGGCATACACAGATACGCAGTATTTT.